What follows are 15 T cell receptor beta chains derived from one specimen sequenced in a study of T cell changes during pregnancy in multiple sclerosis. Method: immunoSEQ multiplex PCR; TCRdb's copy keeps in-frame clones and lacks some. The sample carries around 55,000 clones, 75% to 90% recorded once. Sequencing used CD4+ T cells from peripheral blood mononuclear cells, obtained in the first trimester of pregnancy. The receptors shown here come from a female donor with multiple sclerosis, enrolled in a pregnancy study.

This sequence joins TRBV19 and TRBJ1-5, with 8 bases fitting TRBD1. Germline loops: CDR1 LNHDA, CDR2 SQIVND (reference sequence). V lost 4 bases and J lost 0; bases outside the gene matches: 11. The CDR3 contains 18 residues. In DNA, the CDR3 is TGTGCCAGTAGTACACCGCCATGGACAGGGCCTAGCAATCAGCCCCAGCATTTT. Translation: CASSTPPWTGPSNQPQHF.

The rearrangement joins TRBV19 to TRBJ2-5, with TRBD1 as a possible D gene (5 bases). CDR1 and CDR2 from the germline V gene are LNHDA and SQIVND (reference sequence). The CDR3 runs to 12 residues. Trimming pared 7 bases from V and 5 bases from J, leaving 11 bases between. CDR3 residues: CASTGQEETQYF. The CDR3 DNA is TGTGCCAGTACCGGACAAGAGGAGACCCAGTACTTC.

The chain has TRBV25-1 and TRBJ2-7, with TRBD1 identical over 7 bases. CDR3 length: 15 residues. Germline-derived CDR1 and CDR2 are MGHDK and SYGVNS. V shed 3 bases, J shed 0 bases, and the junction held 5 bases outside the gene matches. Here the CDR3 reads CASSETGPSSYEQYF. The DNA for the CDR3 is TGTGCCAGCAGTGAGACAGGGCCTAGCTCCTACGAGCAGTACTTC.

The genes are TRBV25-1 and TRBJ2-1; no firm D call. The CDR3 is made up of 12 amino acids. V was pared by 3 bases and J by 6 bases, with 6 bases between. Germline CDR1 and CDR2: MGHDK and SYGVNS. CDR3 in DNA: TGTGCCAGCAGTGACCTAATCAATGAGCAGTTCTTC. Translated, it gives CASSDLINEQFF.

The chain links TRBV19 to TRBJ2-3; D is possibly TRBD2 (6 bases). Germline V gene sequence: CDR1 LNHDA, CDR2 SQIVND (reference sequence). V dropped 3 bases and J dropped 0 bases, with 7 bases sitting between them. The CDR3 length is 14 residues. CDR3 residues: CASSMSGSTDTQYF. CDR3 in DNA: TGTGCCAGTAGTATGAGCGGGAGCACAGATACGCAGTATTTT.

The rearrangement joins TRBV2 to TRBJ1-2; 7 nucleotides line up with TRBD1. Per the germline V gene, CDR1 is SNHLY and CDR2 is FYNNEI. The CDR3 covers 14 residues. The V gene end was trimmed by 4 bases and the J gene end by 4 bases; junction bases not matched to a gene: 6. The CDR3 DNA reads TGTGCCAGCAGTGCATTGACAGGGATCTATGGCTACACCTTC. Translating gives CASSALTGIYGYTF.

This clone was seen a few times. The CDR3: CASSHPSGRASFNEQFF. CDR3 in DNA: TGTGCCAGCAGCCACCCTAGCGGGAGGGCCAGTTTCAATGAGCAGTTCTTC. J is TRBJ2-1 and V is TRBV5-6; 12 bases fit TRBD2. With V trimmed by 4 bases and J by 6 bases, 11 bases remained unmatched. This CDR3 is built from 17 residues. From germline, CDR1 is SGHDT and CDR2 YYEEEE.

In its sample, this clone was seen a few times. This CDR3 reads CAWSGGTERNTEAFF. DNA of the CDR3: TGTGCCTGGAGTGGTGGGACAGAGCGCAACACTGAAGCTTTCTTT. This chain links TRBV30 with TRBJ1-1, with 7 bases matching TRBD1. J gave up 2 bases and V 1 base, and 7 bases lay outside the gene matches. The germline V gene has CDR1 GTSNPN and CDR2 SVGIG (reference sequence). CDR3 length: 15 residues.

The sample holds one count of this clone. The rearrangement joins TRBV19 to TRBJ2-1; 7 bases agree with TRBD2. V lost 10 bases, J lost 9 bases, and 12 bases stayed unmatched. CDR3 length: 13 amino acids. CDR1 and CDR2 from the germline V gene are LNHDA and SQIVND (reference sequence). CDR3 protein: CATRTSPHPEQFF. Written as DNA, the CDR3 is TGTGCCACCAGGACTAGTCCCCATCCTGAGCAGTTCTTC.

The CDR3 nucleotides are TGTGCCATCAGTGAGTCTTTGGGGACAGGAATAAGAGATACGCAGTATTTT. Amino acid sequence: CAISESLGTGIRDTQYF. V usage is TRBV10-3 and J usage is TRBJ2-3, with 8 positions matching TRBD1. This CDR3 spans 17 amino acids. CDR1 is ENHRY, CDR2 SYGVKD, per germline. V shed 0 bases, J shed 5 bases, and the junction held 10 bases outside the gene matches.

In nucleotides, the CDR3 is TGCAGCATACAGGGGGTAGAGGAGACCCAGTACTTC. It is translated as CSIQGVEETQYF. This sequence joins TRBV29-1 and TRBJ2-5; TRBD1 matches at 8 bases. This CDR3 is built from 12 residues. J was trimmed by 5 bases and V by 8 bases; bases with no gene match: 7. Per the germline V gene, CDR1 is SQVTM and CDR2 is ANQGSEA.

The genes are TRBV19 and TRBJ2-2, with 9 bases identical to TRBD2. The CDR3 contains 15 residues. The V gene's germline CDR1 is LNHDA and CDR2 SQIVND (reference sequence). Unmatched junction bases numbered 4, after V lost 4 bases and J lost 4 bases. The CDR3 DNA sequence: TGTGCCAGTAGTAAACTAGCGGGTACCACCGGGGAGCTGTTTTTT. Translation: CASSKLAGTTGELFF. The variable domain in full, with the rest retrieved from reference TRBV19 and TRBJ2-2, is DGGITQSPKYLFRKEGQNVTLSCEQNLNHDAMYWYRQDPGQGLRLIYYSQIVNDFQKGDIAEGYSVSREKKESFPLTVTSAQKNPTAFYLCASSKLAGTTGELFFGEGSRLTVL.

The chain employs TRBV10-1 and TRBJ2-5; 11 bases map to TRBD1. Germline-derived CDR1 and CDR2 are WNHNN and SYGVQD (reference sequence). The V gene end was trimmed by 8 bases and the J gene end by 5 bases; junction bases not matched to a gene: 7. The CDR3 loop spans 14 amino acids. CDR3 nucleotide sequence: TGCGCCAGCGGAGGACAGGGGGCGGATGAGACCCAGTACTTC. This sequence encodes CASGGQGADETQYF.

This chain connects TRBV19 to TRBJ2-3; possible D gene TRBD2, 6 bases. The CDR3 has 13 residues. Between the trimmed V and J ends, which lost 6 bases and 1 base, there was a span of 8 bases. Germline values: CDR1 LNHDA, CDR2 SQIVND (reference sequence). CDR3 amino acids: CASSGSGTDTQYF. CDR3 coding DNA: TGTGCCAGTAGCGGGAGCGGCACAGATACGCAGTATTTT.

This clone was observed a single time. The J gene is TRBJ2-1, the V gene TRBV19; the match to TRBD1 covers 8 bases. J lost 8 bases, V lost 5 bases, and 8 bases had no gene match. The CDR3 consists of 14 residues. Germline V gene lookup returns CDR1 LNHDA and CDR2 SQIVND (reference sequence). CDR3 region: CASSARTGPDEQFF. CDR3 DNA: TGTGCCAGTAGTGCAAGGACAGGGCCCGATGAGCAGTTCTTC.